This T cell receptor beta chain was identified in a study of graft-versus-host responses after intestinal transplantation. TCRdb's copy holds only in-frame clones and misses some; the assay was immunoSEQ multiplex PCR. The sample yields around 7,700 clones, roughly four fifths seen once. The CDR3 has 16 residues. V was cut by 0 bases and J by 2 bases, with 14 bases left in between. The germline V gene has CDR1 MNHNY and CDR2 SVGAGI (reference sequence). This clone was seen just once. The starting material, graft tissue, was processed to release intraepithelial and lamina propria lymphocytes. The TCR originated in a human patient who received an intestinal transplant, so some T cells may come from the graft donor. The chain joins TRBV6-6 to TRBJ2-7; D is possibly TRBD1 (6 bases). Sequencing used ileum tissue, obtained 226 days after intestinal transplant. CDR3 sequence reads: CASSYSTGQGTYEQYF. The CDR3 coding sequence is TGTGCCAGCAGTTACTCGACTGGCCAGGGGACCTACGAGCAGTACTTC.